These T cell receptor beta chains were read from a single sample in a study of shared clonotypes between healthy human individuals. Libraries were prepared by immunoSEQ multiplex PCR; TCRdb keeps only in-frame clonotypes and omits some of them. The top ten hold more than 0.35% of the sample, which has about 2.5 million clones, roughly 92% seen once. The sequencing sample was made of naive CD4+ T cells from PBMCs. The receptors stem from a man younger than 30 in good health. Some clones in this sample may be carry-over from other donors' samples. The CDR3 runs from the conserved cysteine through the conserved F or W. The D gene is left open where the match is weak. Not every row has a clone size; where given, it reads once, few, many or a size class.

j_gene,abundance,d_gene,v_gene,CDR3aa,CDR3nt
TRBJ1-5,NA,NA,TRBV27,CASGSQPVGSNQPQHF,TGTGCCAGCGGGTCTCAGCCGGTAGGAAGCAATCAGCCCCAGCATTTT
TRBJ2-5,NA,NA,TRBV15,CATSRDTGTQETQYF,TGTGCCACCAGCAGAGACACAGGGACCCAAGAGACCCAGTACTTC
TRBJ2-2,once,NA,TRBV10-1,CASRENTGELFF,TGCGCCAGCAGAGAGAACACCGGGGAGCTGTTTTTT
TRBJ1-1,NA,NA,TRBV5-6,CASSTTGALNTEAFF,TGTGCCAGCAGCACAACCGGGGCGTTGAACACTGAAGCTTTCTTT
TRBJ2-3,NA,TRBD2,TRBV5-1,CASSTGLARGADTQYF,TGCGCCAGCAGCACCGGACTAGCGAGGGGGGCAGATACGCAGTATTTT
TRBJ2-7,NA,NA,TRBV10-3,CAISESIARAQNEQYF,TGTGCCATCAGTGAGTCGATCGCGAGGGCCCAGAACGAGCAGTACTTC
TRBJ2-7,NA,NA,TRBV7-9,CASSLAGADEQYF,TGTGCCAGCAGCTTAGCGGGCGCGGACGAGCAGTACTTC
TRBJ2-1,NA,TRBD1,TRBV5-6,CASSPQGQGAWGQQFF,TGTGCCAGCAGCCCACAGGGACAGGGGGCTTGGGGCCAGCAGTTCTTC
TRBJ2-7,once,TRBD2,TRBV6-6,CASSYGTSIPYEQYF,TGTGCCAGCAGTTACGGGACTAGTATTCCCTACGAGCAGTACTTC
TRBJ2-5,NA,NA,TRBV29-1,CSRAVGNETQYF,TGCAGTCGGGCGGTCGGTAACGAGACCCAGTACTTC
TRBJ2-3,NA,TRBD2,TRBV7-8,CASSTGLAGVADTQYF,TGTGCCAGCAGCACGGGACTAGCGGGAGTTGCAGATACGCAGTATTTT
TRBJ1-5,NA,NA,TRBV9,CASSVVSGDQPQHF,TGTGCCAGCAGCGTTGTTTCTGGGGATCAGCCCCAGCATTTT